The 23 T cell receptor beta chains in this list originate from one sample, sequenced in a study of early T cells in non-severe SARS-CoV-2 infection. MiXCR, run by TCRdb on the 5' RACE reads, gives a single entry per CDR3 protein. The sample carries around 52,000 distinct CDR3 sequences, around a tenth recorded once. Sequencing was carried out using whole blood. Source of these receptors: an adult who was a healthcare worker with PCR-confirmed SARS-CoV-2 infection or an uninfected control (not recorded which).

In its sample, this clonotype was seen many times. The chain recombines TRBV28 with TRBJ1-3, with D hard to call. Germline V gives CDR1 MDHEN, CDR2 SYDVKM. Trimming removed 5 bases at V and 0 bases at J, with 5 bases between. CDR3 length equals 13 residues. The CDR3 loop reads CASSTPSGNTIYF. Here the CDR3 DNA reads TGTGCCAGCAGTACCCCCTCTGGAAACACCATATATTTT.

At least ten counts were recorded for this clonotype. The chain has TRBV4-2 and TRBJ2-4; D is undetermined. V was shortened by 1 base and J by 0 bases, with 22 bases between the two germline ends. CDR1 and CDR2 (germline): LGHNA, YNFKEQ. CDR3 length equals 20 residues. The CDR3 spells CASSQVEGLFRTVAKNIQYF. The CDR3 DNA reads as TGTGCCAGCAGCCAAGTGGAAGGGCTGTTCCGGACCGTAGCCAAAAACATTCAGTACTTC.

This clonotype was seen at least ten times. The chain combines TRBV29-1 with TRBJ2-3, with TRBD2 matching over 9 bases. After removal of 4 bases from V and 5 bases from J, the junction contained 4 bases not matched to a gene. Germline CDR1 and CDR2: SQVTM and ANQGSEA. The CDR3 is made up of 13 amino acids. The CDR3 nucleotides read TGCAGCGTTGTGCGGGGGGGTCAAGATACGCAGTATTTT. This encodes CSVVRGGQDTQYF.

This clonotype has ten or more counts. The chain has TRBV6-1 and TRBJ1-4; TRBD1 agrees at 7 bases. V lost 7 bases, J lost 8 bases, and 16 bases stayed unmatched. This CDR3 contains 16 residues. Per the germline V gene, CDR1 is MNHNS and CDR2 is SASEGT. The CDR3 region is CASTDGSQGTTEKLFF. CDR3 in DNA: TGTGCCAGCACCGATGGCTCACAGGGGACGACGGAAAAACTGTTTTTT.

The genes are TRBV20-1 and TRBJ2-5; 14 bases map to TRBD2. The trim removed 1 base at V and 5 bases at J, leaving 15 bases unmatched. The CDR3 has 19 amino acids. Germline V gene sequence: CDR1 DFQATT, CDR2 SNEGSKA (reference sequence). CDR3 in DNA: TGCAGTGCTAGAGCTCTGAAAGGACTAGCGGGAGGTGGAGGGGAGACCCAGTACTTC. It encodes CSARALKGLAGGGGETQYF.

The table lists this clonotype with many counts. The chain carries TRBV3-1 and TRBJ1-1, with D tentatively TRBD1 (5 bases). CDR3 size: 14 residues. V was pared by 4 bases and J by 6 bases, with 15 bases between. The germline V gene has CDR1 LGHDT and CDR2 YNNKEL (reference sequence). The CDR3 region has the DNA TGTGCCAGCAGCCCAAGGGGCAGGGCGGCTGAAGCTTTCTTT. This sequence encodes CASSPRGRAAEAFF.

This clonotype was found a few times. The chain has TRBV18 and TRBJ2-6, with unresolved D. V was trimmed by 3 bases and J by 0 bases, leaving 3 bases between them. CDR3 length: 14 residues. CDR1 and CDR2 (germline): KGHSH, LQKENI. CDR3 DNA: TGTGCCAGCTCACCTAGCTCTGGGGCCAACGTCCTGACTTTC. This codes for CASSPSSGANVLTF.

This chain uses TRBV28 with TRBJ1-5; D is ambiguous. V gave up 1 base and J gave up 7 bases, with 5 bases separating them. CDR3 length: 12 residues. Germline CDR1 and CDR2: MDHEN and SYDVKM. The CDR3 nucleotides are TGTGCCAGCAGTTTATCTGGCCAGCCCCAGCATTTT. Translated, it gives CASSLSGQPQHF.

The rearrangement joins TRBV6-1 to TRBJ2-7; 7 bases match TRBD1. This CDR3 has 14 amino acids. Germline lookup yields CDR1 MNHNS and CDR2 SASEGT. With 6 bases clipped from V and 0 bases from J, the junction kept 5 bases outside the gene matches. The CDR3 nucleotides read TGTGCCAGCAGAATGGGACAGATCTCCTACGAGCAGTACTTC. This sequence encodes CASRMGQISYEQYF.

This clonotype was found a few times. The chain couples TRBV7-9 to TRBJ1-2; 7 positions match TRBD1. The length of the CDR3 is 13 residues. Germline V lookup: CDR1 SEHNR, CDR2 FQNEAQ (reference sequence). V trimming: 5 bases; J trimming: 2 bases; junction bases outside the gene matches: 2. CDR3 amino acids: CASSRTGNYGYTF. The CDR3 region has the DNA TGTGCCAGCAGCCGGACAGGAAACTATGGCTACACCTTC.

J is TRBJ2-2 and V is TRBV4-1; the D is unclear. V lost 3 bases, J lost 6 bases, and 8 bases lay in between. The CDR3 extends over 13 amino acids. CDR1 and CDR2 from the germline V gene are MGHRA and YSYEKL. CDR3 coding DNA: TGCGCCAGCAGCCAGGGCATCCCCGGGGAGCTGTTTTTT. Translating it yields CASSQGIPGELFF.

Here the CDR3 DNA reads TGCAGCGTTGAAGAGATTATGAACACTGAAGCTTTCTTT. As protein: CSVEEIMNTEAFF. V usage is TRBV29-1 and J usage is TRBJ1-1; D call uncertain. Germline CDR1 reads SQVTM; CDR2 reads ANQGSEA. There are 13 residues in the CDR3. V gave up 0 bases and J gave up 0 bases, with 5 bases separating them.

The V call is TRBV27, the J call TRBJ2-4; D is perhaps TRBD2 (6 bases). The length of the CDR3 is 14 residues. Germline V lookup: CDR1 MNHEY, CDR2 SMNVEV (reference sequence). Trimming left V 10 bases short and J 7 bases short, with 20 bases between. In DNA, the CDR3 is TGTGCCACCGCTGGGGTGGAGGGATTGAACATTCAGTACTTC. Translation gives CATAGVEGLNIQYF.

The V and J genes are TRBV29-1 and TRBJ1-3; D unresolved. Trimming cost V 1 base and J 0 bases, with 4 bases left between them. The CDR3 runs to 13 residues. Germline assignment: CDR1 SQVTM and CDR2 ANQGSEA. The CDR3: CSVEVPSGNTIYF. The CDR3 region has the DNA TGCAGCGTTGAAGTCCCCTCTGGAAACACCATATATTTT.

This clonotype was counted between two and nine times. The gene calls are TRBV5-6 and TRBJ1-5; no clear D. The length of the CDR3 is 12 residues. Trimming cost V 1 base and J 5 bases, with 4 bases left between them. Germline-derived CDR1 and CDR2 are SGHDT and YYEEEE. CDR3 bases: TGTGCCAGCAGCTTGCTAGATCAGCCCCAGCATTTT. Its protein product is CASSLLDQPQHF.

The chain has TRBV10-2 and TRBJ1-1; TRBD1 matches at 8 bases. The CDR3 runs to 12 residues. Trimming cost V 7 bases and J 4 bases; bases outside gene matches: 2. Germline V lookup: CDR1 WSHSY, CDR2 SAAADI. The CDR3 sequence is CASNTGGTEAFF. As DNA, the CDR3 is TGCGCCAGCAATACAGGGGGCACTGAAGCTTTCTTT.

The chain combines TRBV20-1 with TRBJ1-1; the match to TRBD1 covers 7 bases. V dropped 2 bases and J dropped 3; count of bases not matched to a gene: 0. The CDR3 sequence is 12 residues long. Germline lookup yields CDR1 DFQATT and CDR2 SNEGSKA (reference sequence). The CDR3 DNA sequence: TGCAGTGCTAGACAGGGGGACACTGAAGCTTTCTTT. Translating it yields CSARQGDTEAFF.

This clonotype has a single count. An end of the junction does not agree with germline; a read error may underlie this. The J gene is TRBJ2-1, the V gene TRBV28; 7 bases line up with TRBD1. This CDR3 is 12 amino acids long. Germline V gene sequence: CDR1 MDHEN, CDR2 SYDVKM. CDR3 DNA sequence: TGTGCCAGCACCGTATCCCCGGGACAGCCCTCCTTC. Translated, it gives CASTVSPGQPSF.

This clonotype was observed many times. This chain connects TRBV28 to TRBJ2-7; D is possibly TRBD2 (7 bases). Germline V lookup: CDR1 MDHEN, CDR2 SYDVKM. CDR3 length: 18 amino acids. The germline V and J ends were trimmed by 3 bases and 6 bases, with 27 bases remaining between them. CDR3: CASSFGAGRRGRRAEQYF. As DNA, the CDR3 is TGTGCCAGCAGTTTCGGGGCGGGACGGCGGGGGCGCAGGGCCGAGCAGTACTTC.

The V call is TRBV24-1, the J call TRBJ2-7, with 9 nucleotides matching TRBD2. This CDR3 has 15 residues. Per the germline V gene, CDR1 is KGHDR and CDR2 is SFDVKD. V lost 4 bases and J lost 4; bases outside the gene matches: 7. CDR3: CATSESGGGAYEQYF. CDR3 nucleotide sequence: TGTGCCACCAGTGAATCTGGCGGGGGGGCTTACGAGCAGTACTTC.

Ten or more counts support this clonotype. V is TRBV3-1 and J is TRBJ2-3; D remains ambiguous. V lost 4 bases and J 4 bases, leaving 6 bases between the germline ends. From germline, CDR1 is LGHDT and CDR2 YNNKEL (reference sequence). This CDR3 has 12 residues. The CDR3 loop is CASSLYADTQYF. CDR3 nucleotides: TGTGCCAGCAGCCTATACGCAGATACGCAGTATTTT.

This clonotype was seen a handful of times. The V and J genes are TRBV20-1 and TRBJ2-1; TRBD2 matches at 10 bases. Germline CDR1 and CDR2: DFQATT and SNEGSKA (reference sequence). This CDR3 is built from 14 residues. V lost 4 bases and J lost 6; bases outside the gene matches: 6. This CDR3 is CSATLAGASNEQFF. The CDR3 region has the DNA TGCAGTGCTACCCTAGCGGGGGCTTCCAATGAGCAGTTCTTC.

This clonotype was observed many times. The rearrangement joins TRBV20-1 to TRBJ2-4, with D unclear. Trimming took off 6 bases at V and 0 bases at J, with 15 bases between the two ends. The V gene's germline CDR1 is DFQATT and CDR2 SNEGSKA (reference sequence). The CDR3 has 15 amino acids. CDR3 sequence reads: CSASPATGAKNIQYF. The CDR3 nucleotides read TGCAGTGCCAGTCCCGCGACCGGAGCCAAAAACATTCAGTACTTC.